These 3 T cell receptor beta chains came from one sample sequenced in a study of CD8+ T cells in alopecia areata (dated by TCRdb to the late 2010s). Receptors were amplified or captured by the immunoSEQ multiplex PCR assay. For TCR sequencing, RNA was extracted from every sample and reverse transcribed into cDNA to serve as template. Imported from immuneACCESS, the table was reduced by TCRdb to in-frame sequences with V and J called. These copies leave out some clones; in studies compared against another copy, an unresolved V gene accounts for under half, and the cause of the remainder is not known. The table for this sample lists some 130,000 clones; about 49% of them were counted only once. Around 20% of the sample comes from the top ten. Read against the paper, the sample's time point label means: baseline before oral tofacitinib. Sequencing used CD8+ T cells sorted from blood, obtained at week 0. These receptors all stem from a human donor with alopecia areata.

The V call is TRBV30, the J call TRBJ2-5, with D perhaps assigned TRBD1 or TRBD2 (6 bases each). Germline-derived CDR1 and CDR2 are GTSNPN and SVGIG (reference sequence). The CDR3 consists of 13 residues. V lost 0 bases and J lost 5, with 10 bases in between. CDR3 residues: CAWSVSGAETQYF. In DNA form, the CDR3 reads TGTGCCTGGAGTGTATCGGGGGCTGAGACCCAGTACTTC.

This clone was seen more than once but under ten times. The CDR3 reads CASSPQGGGNQPQHF. The DNA of the CDR3 is TGTGCCAGCAGTCCACAGGGAGGCGGCAATCAGCCCCAGCATTTT. The V call is TRBV6-5, the J call TRBJ1-5; D perhaps matches TRBD1 (6 bases). Trimming stripped 5 bases from V and 2 bases from J, with 13 bases between. The CDR3 loop spans 15 amino acids. The germline CDR1 and CDR2 sequences are MNHEY and SVGAGI.

This chain links TRBV7-3 with TRBJ1-2; possibly TRBD1 for D (6 bases). The V gene's germline CDR1 is SGHTA and CDR2 FQGTGA. This CDR3 has 13 residues. Trimming shortened V by 2 bases and J by 4 bases, and 8 bases separated the two germline ends. CDR3 nucleotides: TGTGCCAGCAGCTTAGGGGGCAGCTATGGCTACACCTTC. Protein sequence: CASSLGGSYGYTF. The whole variable domain, remainder taken from reference TRBV7-3 and TRBJ1-2, is GAGVSQTPSNKVTEKGKYVELRCDPISGHTALYWYRQSLGQGPEFLIYFQGTGAADDSGLPNDRFFAVRPEGSVSTLKIQRTERGDSAVYLCASSLGGSYGYTFGSGTRLTVV.